This record covers a single T cell receptor beta chain. The antigen it binds to is not known. There are no base qualities to consult, and no much larger clone falls within one base. Sequencing was carried out with an Illumina NovaSeq 6000. Synthesis of TCR cDNA relied on 5'RACE template switching, a step that introduced a universal primer site along with unique molecular identifiers. Priming for cDNA synthesis came from both the TCR alpha and TCR beta constant segments. Two PCR steps were used to amplify libraries, with sample barcodes and sequencing adapters being added in the second step. Sequencing of libraries was done on Illumina HiSeq 2500 (2x100 bp) or NovaSeq (2x150 bp). The study's processing was this. MIGEC handled demultiplexing of reads and collapsing into UMI consensus sequences, while MiXCR performed V(D)J alignment. Using edgeR on replicate PBMC samples, clonotypes were called vaccine-responding if FDR was below 0.01 and the log2 fold change was above 5 up to day 15. Each bulk clonotype received a CD4 or CD8 identity based on whether the sequenced CD4 or CD8 repertoire contained that clonotype at higher abundance. The raw public reads went through TCRdb reprocessing: fastp at Q25, MiXCR clone calling, in-frame beta chains kept. Rows with a matching CDR3 protein are joined into one entry that keeps the most common DNA and genes. The V and J calls here are based on TCRdb, not the publication. This sample lists about 430,000 distinct CDR3 sequences; 18% were detected once. The ten top clones hold around 17% of the sample.

Read against the paper, the sample's treatment or condition label means: live attenuated yellow fever vaccine strain. Two biological replicates of bulk PBMCs were collected at each blood-draw timepoint. PBMCs were isolated from peripheral blood using a standard Ficoll-Paque protocol. TriZol was used to extract RNA from bulk PBMCs, from CD4 and CD8 fractions, and from dextramer-positive and dextramer-negative fractions. This sample stems from a study of T cells after yellow fever vaccination (dated by TCRdb to about 2019). Context from the whole study: Libraries from fractions with low cell numbers were prepared with the SMART-Seq v4 Ultra Low Input RNA kit. To follow T-cell clones before and after primary and booster YFV17D yellow fever vaccination, bulk TCR alpha and beta repertoires were sequenced over time. The cohort comprised two healthy male donors, one aged 18 to 30 and one aged 30 to 39 years. Blood was collected at multiple timepoints before and after primary and secondary immunization, and bulk PBMC replicates and cell subsets were isolated.

On the study overall, not on this receptor specifically: Computational filtering was needed because FACS-sorted repertoires could contain abundant contaminating clonotypes from the bulk population. Because the study included only a couple of donors, the extent to which the findings can be generalized is limited. After the booster, most clones that had expanded after primary vaccination were detected again (roughly 96% of CD4 and around 88% of CD8), suggesting broad maintenance of memory. Compared with the primary T-cell response, the secondary T-cell response was faster but weaker, reaching its peak on day 5 rather than on day 15. A small fraction of clonotypes appeared in both the CD4 and CD8 compartments, likely as a result of convergent recombination.

Per the germline V gene (reference sequence), DFQATT is the CDR1 and SNEGSKA is the CDR2. The V and J ends are trimmed by 0 bases and 5 bases, leaving 11 bases between them. The CDR3 numbers 14 residues from cysteine through phenylalanine. Here the CDR3 DNA is all that survives: 42 bases in frame from base 1. The sample consisted of PBMCs, taken before the yellow fever booster vaccination. The sequence derives from a man younger than 30 who received the YFV17D yellow fever vaccine. The sequence links TRBV20-1 to TRBJ1-5, with no D gene named confidently. The CDR3 protein is CSARDRVGHQPQHF. Here is the DNA: TGCAGTGCTAGAGATAGGGTCGGTCATCAGCCCCAGCATTTT.